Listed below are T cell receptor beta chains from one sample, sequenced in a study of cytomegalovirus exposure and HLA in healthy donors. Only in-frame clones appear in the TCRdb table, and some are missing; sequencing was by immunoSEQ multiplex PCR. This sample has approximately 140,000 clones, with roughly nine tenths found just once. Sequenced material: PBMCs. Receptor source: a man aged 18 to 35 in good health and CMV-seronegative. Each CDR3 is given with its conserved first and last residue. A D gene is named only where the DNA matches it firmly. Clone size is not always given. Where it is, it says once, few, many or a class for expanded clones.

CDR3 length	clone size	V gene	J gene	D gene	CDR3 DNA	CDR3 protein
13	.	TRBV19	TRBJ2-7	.	TGTGCCAGTAGTACGCCGAGCTCCTACGAGCAGTACTTC	CASSTPSSYEQYF
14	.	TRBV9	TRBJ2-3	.	TGTGCCAGCAGCGCGACCCACAGGGCAGATACGCAGTATTTT	CASSATHRADTQYF
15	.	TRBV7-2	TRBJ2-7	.	TGTGCCAGCAGCTTACTCGGGGGAGGACCCTACGAGCAGTACTTC	CASSLLGGGPYEQYF
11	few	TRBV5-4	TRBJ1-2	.	TGTATAGTTGGAGGGACCCATGGCTACACCTTC	CIVGGTHGYTF
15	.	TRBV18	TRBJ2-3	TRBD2	TGTGCCAGCTCACCAGTAGCGGGAGTGACAGATACGCAGTATTTT	CASSPVAGVTDTQYF
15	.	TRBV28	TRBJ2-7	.	TGTGCCAGCAGTTTATGGAGCACGGGAGCCCACGAGCAGTACTTC	CASSLWSTGAHEQYF
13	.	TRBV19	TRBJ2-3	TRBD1	TGTGCCAGTAGTAGGGGACAGGGCGATACGCAGTATTTT	CASSRGQGDTQYF
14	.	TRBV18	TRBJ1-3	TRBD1	TGTGCCAGCTCACCCGGACAGGGACTGAACACCATATATTTT	CASSPGQGLNTIYF
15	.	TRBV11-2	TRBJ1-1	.	TGTGCCAGCAGCTTAGCTGGACAGTGGGGGACTGAAGCTTTCTTT	CASSLAGQWGTEAFF
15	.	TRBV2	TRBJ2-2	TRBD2	TGTGCCAGCGCTGGGACTAGCGGGACCACCGGGGAGCTGTTTTTT	CASAGTSGTTGELFF
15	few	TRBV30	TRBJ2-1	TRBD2	TGTGCCTGGAGTGTAGGGACTAGAGCGTACAATGAGCAGTTCTTC	CAWSVGTRAYNEQFF
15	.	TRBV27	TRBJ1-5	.	TGTGCCAGCAGTGCCCTCCAGGGAAACAATCAGCCCCAGCATTTT	CASSALQGNNQPQHF
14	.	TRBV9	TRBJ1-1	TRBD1	TGTGCCAGCAGCGCAGGGGGCCGGAGCACTGAAGCTTTCTTT	CASSAGGRSTEAFF
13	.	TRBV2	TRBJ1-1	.	TGTGCCAGCGAGGGGGGGGGAAACACTGAAGCTTTCTTT	CASEGGGNTEAFF
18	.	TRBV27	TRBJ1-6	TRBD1	TGTGCCAGCAGGAACACCGACAGGGGGCTCTCCTATAATTCACCCCTCCACTTT	CASRNTDRGLSYNSPLHF
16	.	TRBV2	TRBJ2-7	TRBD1	TGTGCCAGCAGTGAAAAGAGTCCAGACAGGGGGAGCGAGCAGTACTTC	CASSEKSPDRGSEQYF
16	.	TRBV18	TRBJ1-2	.	TGTGCCAGCTCTCCACCACGACCCGGGTTCAGCTATGGCTACACCTTC	CASSPPRPGFSYGYTF
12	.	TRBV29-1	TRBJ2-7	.	TGCAGCGTTGACGCAGGTCCCTACGAGCAGTACTTC	CSVDAGPYEQYF